This TCR beta chain was recovered during a study of blood T cells in healthy people across ages. Study-wide results and caveats: Estimated diversity across one million T cells was deemed an underestimate.

CDR1 is KGHSY and CDR2 is FQNENV in the germline V gene. V was shortened by 3 bases and J by 4 bases, with 14 bases between the two germline ends. CDR3 length: 15 amino acids. Details on this clonotype: Its antigen is as yet unknown.

Isolation recovered at least 7 million PBMCs from every sample. A second roughly 6 to 12 cycle PCR used barcoded and J-beta primers. A single record per CDR3 protein comes from TCRdb applying MiXCR to the 5' RACE reads. There are 800,000 to 900,000 distinct CDR3 sequences in the sample; about 59% occur only once, and around 30% lies in the top ten. The TCR was taken from a young man in good health. V and J are TRBV16 and TRBJ2-3; D might be TRBD1 (6 bases). The sample was blood. The CDR3 region is CASSQLNRVPDTQYF. The CDR3 DNA reads TGTGCCAGCAGCCAGCTGAACAGGGTTCCAGATACGCAGTATTTT.